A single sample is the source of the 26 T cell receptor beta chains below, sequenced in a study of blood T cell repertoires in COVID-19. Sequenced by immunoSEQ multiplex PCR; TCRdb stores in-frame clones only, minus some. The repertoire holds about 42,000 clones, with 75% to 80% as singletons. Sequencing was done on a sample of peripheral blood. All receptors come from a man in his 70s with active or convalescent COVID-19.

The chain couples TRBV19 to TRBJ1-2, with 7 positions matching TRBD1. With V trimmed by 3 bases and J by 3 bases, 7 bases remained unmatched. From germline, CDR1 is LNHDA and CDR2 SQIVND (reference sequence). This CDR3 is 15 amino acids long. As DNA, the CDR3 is TGTGCCAGTAGTATTGGGACAGCAGTCTACTATGGCTACACCTTC. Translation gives CASSIGTAVYYGYTF.

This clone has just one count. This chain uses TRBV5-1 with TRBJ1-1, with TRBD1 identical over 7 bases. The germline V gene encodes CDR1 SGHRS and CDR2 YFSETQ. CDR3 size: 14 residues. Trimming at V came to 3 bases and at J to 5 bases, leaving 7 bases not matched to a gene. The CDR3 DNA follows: TGCGCCAGCAGCTACGACAGGGCGGATACTGAAGCTTTCTTT. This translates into CASSYDRADTEAFF. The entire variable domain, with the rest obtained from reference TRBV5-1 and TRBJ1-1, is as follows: KAGVTQTPRYLIKTRGQQVTLSCSPISGHRSVSWYQQTPGQGLQFLFEYFSETQRNKGNFPGRFSGRQFSNSRSEMNVSTLELGDSALYLCASSYDRADTEAFFGQGTRLTVV.

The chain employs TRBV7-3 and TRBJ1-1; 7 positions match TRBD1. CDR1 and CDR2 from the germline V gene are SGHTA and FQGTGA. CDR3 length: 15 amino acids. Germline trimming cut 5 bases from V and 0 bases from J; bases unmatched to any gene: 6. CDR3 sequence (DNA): TGTGCCAGCAGCCCGTCGGGACAGATGAACACTGAAGCTTTCTTT. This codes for CASSPSGQMNTEAFF.

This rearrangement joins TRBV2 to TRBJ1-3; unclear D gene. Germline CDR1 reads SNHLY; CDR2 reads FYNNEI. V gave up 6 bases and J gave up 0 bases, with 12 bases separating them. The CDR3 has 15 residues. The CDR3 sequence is CASSKDSISGNTIYF. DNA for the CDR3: TGTGCCAGCAGCAAAGACTCAATCTCTGGAAACACCATATATTTT.

Here the CDR3 DNA reads TGTGCCAGCAGTTCGGACAGGGTGGAGTACTTC. It encodes CASSSDRVEYF. The genes are TRBV6-2 or TRBV6-3 and TRBJ2-7, with 8 bases lining up with TRBD1. CDR3 length equals 11 residues. Germline loops: CDR1 MNHEY, CDR2 SVGEGT. After removal of 4 bases from V and 11 bases from J, the junction contained 4 bases not matched to a gene.

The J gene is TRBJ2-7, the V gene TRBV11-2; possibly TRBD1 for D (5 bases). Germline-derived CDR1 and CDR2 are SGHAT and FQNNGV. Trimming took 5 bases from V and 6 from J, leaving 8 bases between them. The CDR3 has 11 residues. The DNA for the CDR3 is TGTGCCAGCAGCCTACAGGTCGAGCAGTACTTC. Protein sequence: CASSLQVEQYF.

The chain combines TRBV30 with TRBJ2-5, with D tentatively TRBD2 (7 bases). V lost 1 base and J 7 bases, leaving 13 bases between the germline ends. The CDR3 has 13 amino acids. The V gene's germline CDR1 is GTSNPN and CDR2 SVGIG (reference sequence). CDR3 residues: CAWSGGGRATQYF. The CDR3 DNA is TGTGCCTGGAGTGGCGGGGGCCGGGCGACCCAGTACTTC. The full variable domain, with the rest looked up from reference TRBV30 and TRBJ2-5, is SQTIHQWPATLVQPVGSPLSLECTVEGTSNPNLYWYRQAAGRGLQLLFYSVGIGQISSEVPQNLSASRPQDRQFILSSKKLLLSDSGFYLCAWSGGGRATQYFGPGTRLLVL.

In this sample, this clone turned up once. The CDR3: CASSQDLNNEQFF. CDR3 DNA sequence: TGTGCCAGCAGCCAAGATCTTAACAATGAGCAGTTCTTC. The chain combines TRBV3-1 (or the pseudogene TRBV3-2) with TRBJ2-1; D is unclear. Germline V lookup: CDR1 LGHDT, CDR2 YNNKEL (reference sequence). The CDR3 spans 13 residues. With 0 bases removed from V and 5 bases from J, the gap between germline ends came to 5 bases.

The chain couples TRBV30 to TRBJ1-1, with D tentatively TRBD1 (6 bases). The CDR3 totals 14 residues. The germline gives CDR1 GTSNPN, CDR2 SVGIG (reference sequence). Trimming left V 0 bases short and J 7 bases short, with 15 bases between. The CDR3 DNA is TGTGCCTGGAGTGTACGCCCGACAGGCAATGAAGCTTTCTTT. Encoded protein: CAWSVRPTGNEAFF.

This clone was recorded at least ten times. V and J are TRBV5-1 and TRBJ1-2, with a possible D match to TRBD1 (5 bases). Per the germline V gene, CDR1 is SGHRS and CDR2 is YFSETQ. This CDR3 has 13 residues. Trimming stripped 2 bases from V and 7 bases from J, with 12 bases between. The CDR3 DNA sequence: TGCGCCAGCAGCTTTCAGGGTACCTCTGGCTACACCTTC. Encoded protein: CASSFQGTSGYTF.

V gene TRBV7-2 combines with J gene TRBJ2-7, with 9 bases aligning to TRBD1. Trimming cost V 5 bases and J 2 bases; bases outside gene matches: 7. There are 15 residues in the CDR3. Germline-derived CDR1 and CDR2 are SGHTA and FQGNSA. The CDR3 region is CASSQGTGSTYEQYF. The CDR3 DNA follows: TGTGCCAGCAGCCAAGGGACAGGGAGTACCTACGAGCAGTACTTC.

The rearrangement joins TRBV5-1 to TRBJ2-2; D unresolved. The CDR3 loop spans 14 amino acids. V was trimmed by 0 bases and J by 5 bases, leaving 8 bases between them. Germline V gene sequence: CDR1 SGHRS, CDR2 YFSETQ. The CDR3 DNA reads TGCGCCAGCAGCTTGGGGCAACATACCGGGGAGCTGTTTTTT. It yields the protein CASSLGQHTGELFF.

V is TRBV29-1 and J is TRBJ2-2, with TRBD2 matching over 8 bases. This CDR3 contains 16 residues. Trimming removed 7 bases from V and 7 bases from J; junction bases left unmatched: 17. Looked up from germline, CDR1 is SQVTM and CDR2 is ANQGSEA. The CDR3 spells CSALTGTRREGGELFF. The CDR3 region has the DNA TGCAGCGCCCTAACCGGGACTAGGAGGGAGGGCGGGGAGCTGTTTTTT.

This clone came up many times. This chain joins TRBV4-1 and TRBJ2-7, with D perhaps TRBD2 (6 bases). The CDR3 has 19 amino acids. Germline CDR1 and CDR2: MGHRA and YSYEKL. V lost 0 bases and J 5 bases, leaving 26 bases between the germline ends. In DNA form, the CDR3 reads TGCGCCAGCAGCCAAGATAGGTTCTTCTCCCGGGGGACTGGGAACGAGCAGTACTTC. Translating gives CASSQDRFFSRGTGNEQYF.

For the CDR3, the DNA is TGTGCCAGCAGTTTGGCTACAGGGAGAGGAGAAGCTTTCTTT. The encoded protein is CASSLATGRGEAFF. V gene TRBV28 combines with J gene TRBJ1-1; maybe TRBD1 (6 bases). The CDR3 totals 14 residues. The germline CDR1 and CDR2 sequences are MDHEN and SYDVKM. V lost 3 bases and J lost 8, with 16 bases in between.

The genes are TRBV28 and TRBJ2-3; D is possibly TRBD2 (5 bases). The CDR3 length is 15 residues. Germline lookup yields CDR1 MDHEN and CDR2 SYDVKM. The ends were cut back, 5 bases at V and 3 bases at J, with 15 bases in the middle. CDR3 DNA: TGTGCCAGCAGTACCCGGAGGACTTTAACAGATACGCAGTATTTT. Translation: CASSTRRTLTDTQYF.

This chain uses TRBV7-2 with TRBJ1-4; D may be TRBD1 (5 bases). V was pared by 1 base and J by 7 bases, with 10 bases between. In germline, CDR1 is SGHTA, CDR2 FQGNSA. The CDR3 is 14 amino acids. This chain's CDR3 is CASSLGQGGEKLFF. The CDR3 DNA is TGTGCCAGCAGCTTAGGGCAGGGTGGTGAAAAACTGTTTTTT. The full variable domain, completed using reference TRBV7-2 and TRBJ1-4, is GAGVSQSPSNKVTEKGKDVELRCDPISGHTALYWYRQSLGQGLEFLIYFQGNSAPDKSGLPSDRFSAERTGGSVSTLTIQRTQQEDSAVYLCASSLGQGGEKLFFGSGTQLSVL.

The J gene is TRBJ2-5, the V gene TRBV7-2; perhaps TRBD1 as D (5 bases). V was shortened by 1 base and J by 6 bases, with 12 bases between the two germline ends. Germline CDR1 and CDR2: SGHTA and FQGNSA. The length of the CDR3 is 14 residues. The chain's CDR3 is CASSLDVGPKTQYF. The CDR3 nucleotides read TGTGCCAGCAGCTTAGACGTGGGGCCAAAGACCCAGTACTTC. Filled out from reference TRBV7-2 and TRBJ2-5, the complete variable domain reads GAGVSQSPSNKVTEKGKDVELRCDPISGHTALYWYRQSLGQGLEFLIYFQGNSAPDKSGLPSDRFSAERTGGSVSTLTIQRTQQEDSAVYLCASSLDVGPKTQYFGPGTRLLVL.

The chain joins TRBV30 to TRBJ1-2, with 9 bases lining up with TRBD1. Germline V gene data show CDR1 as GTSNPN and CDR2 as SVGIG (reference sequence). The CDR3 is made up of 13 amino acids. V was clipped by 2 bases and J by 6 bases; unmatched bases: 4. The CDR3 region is CAWSRRDRDGYTF. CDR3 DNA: TGTGCCTGGAGTCGAAGGGACAGGGATGGCTACACCTTC.

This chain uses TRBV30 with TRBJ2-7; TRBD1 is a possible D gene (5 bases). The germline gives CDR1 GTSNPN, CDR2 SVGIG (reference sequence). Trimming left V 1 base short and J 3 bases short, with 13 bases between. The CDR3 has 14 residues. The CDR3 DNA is TGTGCCTGGAGTGGAAGACAGCCGCTCTACGAGCAGTACTTC. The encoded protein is CAWSGRQPLYEQYF.

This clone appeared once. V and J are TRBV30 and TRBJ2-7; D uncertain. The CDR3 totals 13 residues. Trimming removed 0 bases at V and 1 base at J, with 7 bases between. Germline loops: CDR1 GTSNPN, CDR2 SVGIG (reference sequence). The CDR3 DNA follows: TGTGCCTGGAGTGTAGCCGGGTCCTACGAGCAGTACTTC. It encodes CAWSVAGSYEQYF.

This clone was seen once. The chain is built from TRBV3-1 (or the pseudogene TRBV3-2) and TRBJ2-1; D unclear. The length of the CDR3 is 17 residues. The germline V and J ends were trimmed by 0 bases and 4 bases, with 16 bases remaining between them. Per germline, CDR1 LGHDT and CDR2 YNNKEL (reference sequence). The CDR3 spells CASSQDSASAHYNEQFF. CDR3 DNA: TGTGCCAGCAGCCAAGATTCGGCGAGCGCTCATTACAATGAGCAGTTCTTC.

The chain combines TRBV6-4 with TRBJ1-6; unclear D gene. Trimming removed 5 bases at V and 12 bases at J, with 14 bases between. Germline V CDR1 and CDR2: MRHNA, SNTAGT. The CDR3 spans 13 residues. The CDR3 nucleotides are TGTGCCAGCAGTACCGGCGAGGGTAGACCCCTCCACTTT. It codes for CASSTGEGRPLHF.

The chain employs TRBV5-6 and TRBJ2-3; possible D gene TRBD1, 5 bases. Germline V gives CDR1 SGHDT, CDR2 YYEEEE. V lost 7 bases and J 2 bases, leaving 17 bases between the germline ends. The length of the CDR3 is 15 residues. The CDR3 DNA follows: TGTGCCAGCGACAGAGCAGGACAATTCACAGATACGCAGTATTTT. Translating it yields CASDRAGQFTDTQYF.

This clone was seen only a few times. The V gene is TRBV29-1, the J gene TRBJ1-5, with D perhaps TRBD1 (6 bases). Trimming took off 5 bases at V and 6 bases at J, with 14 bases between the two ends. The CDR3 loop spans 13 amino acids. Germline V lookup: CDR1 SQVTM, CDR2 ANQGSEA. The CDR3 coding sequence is TGCAGCGTTAGCGCAGGGGTGATTCAGCCCCAGCATTTT. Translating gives CSVSAGVIQPQHF.

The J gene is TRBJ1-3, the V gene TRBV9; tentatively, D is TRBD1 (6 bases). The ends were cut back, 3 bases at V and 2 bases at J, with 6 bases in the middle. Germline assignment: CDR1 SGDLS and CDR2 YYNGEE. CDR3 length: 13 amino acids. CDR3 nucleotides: TGTGCCAGCAGCGACAGGGCTGGAAACACCATATATTTT. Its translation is CASSDRAGNTIYF. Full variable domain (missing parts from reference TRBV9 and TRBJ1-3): DSGVTQTPKHLITATGQRVTLRCSPRSGDLSVYWYQQSLDQGLQFLIQYYNGEERAKGNILERFSAQQFPDLHSELNLSSLELGDSALYFCASSDRAGNTIYFGEGSWLTVV.